This TCR beta chain emerged from a study of metastatic and nonmetastatic thyroid tumors. Overall study: Across peripheral blood and tumor or nodule tissue samples taken from malignant and benign thyroid patients, the repertoires were compared with one another.

Patients had received no treatment of any kind before thyroid surgery. TCRdb reassembled clones from the PCR reads with MiXCR. The sample lists tens of thousands of clones; over 9.5% were seen once. There are many counts of this clone. V gave up 5 bases and J gave up 2 bases, with 13 bases separating them. This CDR3 comprises 14 residues. Germline CDR1 is LNHDA and CDR2 is SQIVND (reference sequence). The rearrangement joins TRBV19 to TRBJ2-7; either TRBD1 or TRBD2 may fit D (5 bases each). What was sequenced was blood. The source is a female donor with papillary thyroid cancer or a benign thyroid nodule (not recorded which). Some clones in this sample may be carry-over from other donors' samples. CDR3 residues: CASSAGMGPYEQYF. CDR3 nucleotide sequence: TGTGCCAGTAGTGCAGGGATGGGACCCTACGAGCAGTACTTC.